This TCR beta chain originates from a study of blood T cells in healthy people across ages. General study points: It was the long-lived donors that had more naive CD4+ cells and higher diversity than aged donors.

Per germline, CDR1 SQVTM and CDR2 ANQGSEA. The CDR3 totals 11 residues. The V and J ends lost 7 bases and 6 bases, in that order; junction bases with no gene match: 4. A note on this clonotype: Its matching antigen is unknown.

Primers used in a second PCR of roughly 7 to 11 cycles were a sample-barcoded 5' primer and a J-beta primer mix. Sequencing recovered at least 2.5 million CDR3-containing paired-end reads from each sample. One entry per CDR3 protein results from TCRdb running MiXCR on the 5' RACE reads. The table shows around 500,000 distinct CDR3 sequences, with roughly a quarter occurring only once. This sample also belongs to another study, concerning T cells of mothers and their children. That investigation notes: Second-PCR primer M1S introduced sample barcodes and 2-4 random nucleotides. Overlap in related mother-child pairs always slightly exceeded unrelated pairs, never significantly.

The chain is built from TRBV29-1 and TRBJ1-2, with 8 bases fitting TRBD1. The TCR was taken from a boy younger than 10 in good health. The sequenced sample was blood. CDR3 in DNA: TGCAGCGCTAAGACAGGGGATGGCTACACCTTC. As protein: CSAKTGDGYTF.